The rows below give T cell receptor beta chains drawn from one sample of a study of CD8+CD57+ T cells in acquired aplastic anemia. TCRdb ran MiXCR on the reads and lists one entry per CDR3 protein. The data contain 300,000 or so distinct CDR3 sequences, 55% to 65% of them singletons. Material: sorted CD4+, CD8+, or CD8+CD57+ T cells (not recorded which) from PBMCs. These receptors were taken from a human donor with severe aplastic anemia or a healthy control (not recorded which). The CDR3 runs from the conserved cysteine through the conserved F or W. Each record gives: J gene, clone size, V gene, D gene, CDR3 protein, CDR3 DNA. D genes are given only for firm matches. Some rows mark clone size as missing; the rest say once, few, many or name a class of expanded clone.

j_gene: TRBJ1-1; abundance: many; v_gene: TRBV6-5; d_gene: .; CDR3aa: CASSYFGNTEAFF; CDR3nt: TGTGCCAGCAGTTACTTCGGGAACACTGAAGCTTTCTTT
j_gene: TRBJ1-2; abundance: .; v_gene: TRBV6-5; d_gene: .; CDR3aa: CASSWPQGPLPGYTF; CDR3nt: TGTGCCAGCAGTTGGCCACAGGGTCCCCTTCCAGGCTACACCTTC
j_gene: TRBJ2-3; abundance: .; v_gene: TRBV6-4; d_gene: .; CDR3aa: CASSETDGGPDTQYF; CDR3nt: TGTGCCAGCAGTGAAACGGACGGGGGGCCGGATACGCAGTATTTT
j_gene: TRBJ2-7; abundance: few; v_gene: TRBV4-2; d_gene: TRBD1; CDR3aa: CASSQEGDRDYEQYF; CDR3nt: TGTGCCAGCAGCCAAGAGGGGGACAGGGACTACGAGCAGTACTTC
j_gene: TRBJ2-7; abundance: many; v_gene: TRBV9; d_gene: .; CDR3aa: CASSAHTAGYEQYF; CDR3nt: TGTGCCAGCAGCGCCCATACCGCAGGCTACGAGCAGTACTTC
j_gene: TRBJ2-7; abundance: many; v_gene: TRBV6-2/TRBV6-3; d_gene: .; CDR3aa: CASSRPGTRSYEQYF; CDR3nt: TGTGCCAGCAGCAGACCGGGAACTCGTTCCTACGAGCAGTACTTC
j_gene: TRBJ2-2; abundance: few; v_gene: TRBV19; d_gene: TRBD1; CDR3aa: CASSGQGVPKDTGGLFF; CDR3nt: TGTGCCAGTAGCGGACAGGGGGTTCCCAAGGACACCGGGGGGCTGTTTTTT
j_gene: TRBJ2-7; abundance: .; v_gene: TRBV7-6; d_gene: TRBD2; CDR3aa: CASSSGPGGYEQYF; CDR3nt: TGTGCCAGCAGCTCCGGTCCGGGGGGATACGAGCAGTACTTC
j_gene: TRBJ1-3; abundance: .; v_gene: TRBV5-1; d_gene: .; CDR3aa: CAGSLAGGSSGNTIYF; CDR3nt: TGTGCCGGCAGCTTGGCTGGGGGCAGCTCTGGAAACACCATATATTTT
j_gene: TRBJ2-7; abundance: .; v_gene: TRBV5-1; d_gene: .; CDR3aa: CASSLEGLGLEQYF; CDR3nt: TGCGCCAGCAGCTTGGAAGGGCTGGGGCTCGAGCAGTACTTC
j_gene: TRBJ2-3; abundance: few; v_gene: TRBV7-9; d_gene: .; CDR3aa: CASSLIPDTTDTQYF; CDR3nt: TGTGCCAGCAGCCTGATCCCGGACACCACAGATACGCAGTATTTT
j_gene: TRBJ2-3; abundance: .; v_gene: TRBV20-1; d_gene: TRBD2; CDR3aa: CSAGARRLAGGQDTQYF; CDR3nt: TGCAGTGCTGGGGCCCGGAGACTAGCGGGGGGGCAAGATACGCAGTATTTT
j_gene: TRBJ2-7; abundance: .; v_gene: TRBV10-3; d_gene: TRBD1; CDR3aa: CAISVTGGGHEQYF; CDR3nt: TGTGCCATCAGTGTGACAGGGGGTGGACACGAGCAGTACTTC
j_gene: TRBJ2-5; abundance: .; v_gene: TRBV7-2; d_gene: .; CDR3aa: CASSLNTGELGETQYF; CDR3nt: TGTGCCAGCAGCCTGAACACCGGGGAGCTCGGGGAGACCCAGTACTTC
j_gene: TRBJ2-5; abundance: .; v_gene: TRBV20-1; d_gene: .; CDR3aa: CSARGFETGFGETQYF; CDR3nt: TGCAGTGCTAGAGGGTTCGAAACAGGGTTTGGGGAGACCCAGTACTTC
j_gene: TRBJ2-7; abundance: .; v_gene: TRBV7-9; d_gene: .; CDR3aa: CASSLGENYEQYF; CDR3nt: TGTGCCAGCAGCTTGGGGGAGAACTACGAGCAGTACTTC
j_gene: TRBJ2-7; abundance: once; v_gene: TRBV2; d_gene: TRBD2; CDR3aa: CASSVWRGVLSYEQYF; CDR3nt: TGTGCCAGCAGTGTGTGGCGGGGGGTTCTCTCCTACGAGCAGTACTTC
j_gene: TRBJ2-7; abundance: few; v_gene: TRBV7-8; d_gene: .; CDR3aa: CASSKPGLSHEQYF; CDR3nt: TGTGCCAGCAGCAAGCCGGGCCTGTCCCACGAGCAGTACTTC
j_gene: TRBJ2-3; abundance: many; v_gene: TRBV27; d_gene: .; CDR3aa: CASPIARQYF; CDR3nt: TGTGCCAGCCCAATCGCCCGACAGTATTTT
j_gene: TRBJ2-7; abundance: .; v_gene: TRBV7-9; d_gene: .; CDR3aa: CASSSRTAAYEQYF; CDR3nt: TGTGCCAGCAGCTCCCGGACAGCAGCCTACGAGCAGTACTTC
j_gene: TRBJ2-3; abundance: many; v_gene: TRBV20-1; d_gene: .; CDR3aa: CSERGGTDTQYF; CDR3nt: TGCAGTGAGAGAGGGGGCACAGATACGCAGTATTTT
j_gene: TRBJ2-5; abundance: .; v_gene: TRBV15; d_gene: .; CDR3aa: CATSPGFETQYF; CDR3nt: TGTGCCACCAGCCCCGGGTTTGAGACCCAGTACTTC
j_gene: TRBJ2-7; abundance: few; v_gene: TRBV12-3/TRBV12-4; d_gene: TRBD2; CDR3aa: CASSPLAGAYEQYF; CDR3nt: TGTGCCAGCAGTCCCTTAGCGGGAGCCTACGAGCAGTACTTC
j_gene: TRBJ2-1; abundance: .; v_gene: TRBV5-8; d_gene: TRBD2; CDR3aa: CASSSGLDRDEQFF; CDR3nt: TGTGCCAGCAGCTCGGGACTAGATCGCGATGAGCAGTTCTTC